This T cell receptor (beta chain) was sequenced for a study of T cells after yellow fever vaccination. This clonotype was seen at least ten times. Its antigen is as yet unknown. Whole-study findings and limits: Among primary-vaccination clones, most reappeared after the booster, at roughly 95% for CD4 and around 91% for CD8. Few clonotypes appeared in both CD4 and CD8 compartments. Weaker in magnitude, the secondary response showed a faster peak on day 5 versus 15.

After removal of 3 bases from V and 3 bases from J, the junction contained 1 base not matched to a gene. Germline lookup yields CDR1 LGHNA and CDR2 YNFKEQ. The CDR3 runs 14 residues. Production of TCR cDNA was by 5'RACE template switching, which also added a universal primer site and UMIs. A single record per CDR3 protein comes from TCRdb applying MiXCR to the 5' RACE reads. This table has around 250,000 distinct CDR3 sequences, 6.9% appearing once. The V gene is TRBV4-2, the J gene TRBJ2-7; 11 nucleotides align to TRBD1. Material: CD4+ T cells sorted from PBMCs, obtained 15 days after the yellow fever booster vaccination. This TCR came from a man aged 25-45 years who received the YFV17D yellow fever vaccine. The CDR3: CASSQGQGDYEQYF. CDR3 bases: TGTGCCAGCAGCCAGGGACAGGGGGACTACGAGCAGTACTTC.